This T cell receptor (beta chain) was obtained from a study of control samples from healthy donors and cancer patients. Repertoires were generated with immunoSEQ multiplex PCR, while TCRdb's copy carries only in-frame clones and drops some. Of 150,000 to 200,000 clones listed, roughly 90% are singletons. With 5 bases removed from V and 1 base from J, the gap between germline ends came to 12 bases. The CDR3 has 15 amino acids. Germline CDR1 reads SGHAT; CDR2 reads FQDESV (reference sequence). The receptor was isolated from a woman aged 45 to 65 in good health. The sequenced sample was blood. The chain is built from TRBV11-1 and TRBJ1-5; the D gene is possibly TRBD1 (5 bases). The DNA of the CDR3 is TGTGCCAGCAGCCCAGGGCGTGGGAGCAATCAGCCCCAGCATTTT. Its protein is CASSPGRGSNQPQHF.